This T cell receptor beta chain was recovered during a study of shared clonotypes between healthy human individuals. Method: immunoSEQ multiplex PCR; TCRdb's copy keeps in-frame clones and lacks some. This sample has roughly 770,000 clones, with 96% found just once. The V end lost 1 base, the J end lost 5 bases, and 9 bases lay between the germline ends. Germline loops: CDR1 SGHAT, CDR2 FQDESV (reference sequence). The CDR3 consists of 14 residues. Naive CD8 isolation took CD45RO-negative cells positively selected for CCR7 and excluded terminally differentiated effector memory CD45RA+ cells. Those who donated, Caucasian adults without exception, all lived in Nashville, Tennessee.

The source material was naive CD8+ T cells sorted from blood. This TCR was recovered from a man aged 25-40 years in good health. The genes are TRBV11-1 and TRBJ2-1; unclear D gene. The CDR3 DNA follows: TGTGCCAGCAGCTTAGGTTCGAGAGACAATGAGCAGTTCTTC. This sequence encodes CASSLGSRDNEQFF.